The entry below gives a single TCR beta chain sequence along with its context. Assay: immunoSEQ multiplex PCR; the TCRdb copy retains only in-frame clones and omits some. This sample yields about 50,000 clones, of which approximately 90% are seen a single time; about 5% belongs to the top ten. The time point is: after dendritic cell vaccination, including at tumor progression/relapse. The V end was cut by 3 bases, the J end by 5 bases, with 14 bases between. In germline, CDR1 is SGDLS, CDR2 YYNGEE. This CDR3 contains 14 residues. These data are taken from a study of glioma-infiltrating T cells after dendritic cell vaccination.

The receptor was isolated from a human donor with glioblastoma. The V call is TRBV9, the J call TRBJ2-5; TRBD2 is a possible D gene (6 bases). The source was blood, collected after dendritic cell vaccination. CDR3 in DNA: TGTGCCAGCAGCGCCGGACCAGGAGGGGAGACCCAGTACTTC. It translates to CASSAGPGGETQYF.